This T cell receptor beta chain was captured in a study of technical replicates of blood from a handful of donors (dated by TCRdb to between 2016 and 2019). Remarks on this clone: This receptor's antigen is unknown. No base quality values were provided; no much bigger clone lies one nucleotide off.

Receptors were amplified or captured by the immunoSEQ multiplex PCR assay. In TCRdb, the immuneACCESS table is reduced to in-frame sequences with V and J assigned. These tables do not hold every clone; where another copy was compared, an unresolved V gene accounts for under half, and the others remain unexplained. Present in this sample are roughly 93,000 clones, approximately 96% of which were seen just once. Together, the top ten hold 0.2% to 0.25% of the sample. CDR1 and CDR2 (SGHAT, FQNNGV) derive from the germline V gene. The junction carries 4 bases between V and J, which are trimmed by 1 base and 0 bases respectively. Inclusive of the bounding cysteine and phenylalanine, the CDR3 is 13 residues long. The retained sequence is limited to the CDR3, 39 bases, with the frame set at the first base.

The receptor was isolated from a human donor in good health. The V gene is TRBV11-2 and the J gene is TRBJ2-7; the D gene lacks a confident call. Sequencing used T cells isolated from PBMCs. The CDR3: CASSLGYSYEQYF. The DNA sequence is TGTGCCAGCAGCTTAGGCTACTCCTACGAGCAGTACTTC.